The subject of this entry is one TCR beta chain. The source of the sample is a study of blood T cell repertoires in COVID-19. Original data processing: Quantification of nucleated cells was approximated via reference gene primer amplification. TCRdb's copy holds only in-frame clones and misses some; the assay was immunoSEQ multiplex PCR. The V and J calls and clone size are taken from that table; D and trimming were inferred from the DNA. Of some 94,000 clones in the sample, around nine tenths were seen once. In Seattle, patients joined the study during active infection and were tracked longitudinally. The sequence was obtained from a woman aged 60-75 years with COVID-19, enrolled during active disease. The sample consisted of peripheral blood.

CDR3 sequence: CASSEDKYEQYF. For the CDR3, the DNA is TGCGCCAGCAGTGAGGACAAGTACGAGCAGTACTTC. This sequence joins TRBV10-2 and TRBJ2-7; no definite D call. V lost 2 bases and J 4 bases, leaving 6 bases between the germline ends. The germline V gene encodes CDR1 WSHSY and CDR2 SAAADI. This CDR3 contains 12 residues.